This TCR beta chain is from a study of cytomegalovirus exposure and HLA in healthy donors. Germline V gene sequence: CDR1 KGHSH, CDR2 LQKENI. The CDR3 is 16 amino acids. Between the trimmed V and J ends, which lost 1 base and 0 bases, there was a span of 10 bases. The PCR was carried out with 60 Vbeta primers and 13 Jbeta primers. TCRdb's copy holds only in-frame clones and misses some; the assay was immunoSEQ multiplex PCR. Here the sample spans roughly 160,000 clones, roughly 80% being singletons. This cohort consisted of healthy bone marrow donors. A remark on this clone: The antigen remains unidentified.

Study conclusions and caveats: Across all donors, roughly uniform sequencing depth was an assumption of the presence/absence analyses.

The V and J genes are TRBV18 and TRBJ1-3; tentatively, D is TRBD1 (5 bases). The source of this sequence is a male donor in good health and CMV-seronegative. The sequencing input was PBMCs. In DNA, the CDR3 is TGTGCCAGCTCACCACGGGTCAGGGCCTCTGGAAACACCATATATTTT. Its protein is CASSPRVRASGNTIYF.